This entry describes one T cell receptor beta chain. What it recognizes is unknown. TCRB transcripts that were expressed got sequenced, as all of the isolated RNA had been reverse transcribed. TCRdb's table, derived via immunoSEQ multiplex PCR, lists solely in-frame clones and lacks some. The sample has around 330,000 clones; 8% to 13% are singletons. These data are taken from a study of beta chain features in type 1 diabetes. Regarding the study as a whole: When VDJ junctions were examined, type 1 diabetes patients showed fewer insertions and more deletions. When Type 1 diabetes patients were examined, their TCRB CDR3s proved moderately but significantly shorter in all four CD4+ subsets.

Sorting of CD4+ naive, central memory, regulatory and stem cell-like memory cells was performed via CD45RO/CCR7/CD25/CD127/CD95/CD27. Germline V gene data show CDR1 as SGHVS and CDR2 as FNYEAQ. With 1 base clipped from V and 1 base from J, the junction kept 3 bases outside the gene matches. This CDR3 contains 16 residues. The TCR was taken from a woman between 25 and 40 years old in good health. The chain joins TRBV7-6 to TRBJ2-5, with 10 bases lining up with TRBD2. Sequencing was performed on naive CD4+ T cells from blood. The CDR3: CASSLVPSGSQETQYF. CDR3 DNA sequence: TGTGCCAGCAGCTTAGTCCCTAGCGGGAGCCAAGAGACCCAGTACTTC.